The 8 T cell receptor beta chains presented below share a single source sample, sequenced in a study of beta chain features in type 1 diabetes. Study-wide results and limits: In every one of the four CD4+ subsets, TCRB CDR3s were moderately but significantly shorter in Type 1 diabetes patients.

What was sequenced were expressed TCRB transcripts, since all of the isolated RNA had been reverse transcribed. Measured with immunoSEQ multiplex PCR; TCRdb has only the in-frame clones, and not every one. In the table there are more than 300,000 clones, about 10% of which are singletons. What these receptors recognize is not known. Specimen: central memory CD4+ T cells from blood. The source of these receptors is a man aged 30 to 45 with type 1 diabetes.

The V gene is TRBV10-3, the J gene TRBJ2-7; TRBD1 matches at 11 bases. The CDR3 spans 14 residues. Germline V gives CDR1 ENHRY, CDR2 SYGVKD. Trimming cost V 3 bases and J 5 bases; bases outside gene matches: 3. In DNA form, the CDR3 reads TGTGCCATCAGTGACCGGACAGGGGGCCACGAGCAGTACTTC. The encoded protein is CAISDRTGGHEQYF.

This clone was observed at least ten times. The chain recombines TRBV18 with TRBJ1-1; no clear D gene. The CDR3 has 15 amino acids. Germline lookup yields CDR1 KGHSH and CDR2 LQKENI. Trimming removed 0 bases at V and 1 base at J, with 9 bases between. In DNA, the CDR3 is TGTGCCAGCTCACCACCGACACCTACGAACACTGAAGCTTTCTTT. Translating gives CASSPPTPTNTEAFF.

The chain is built from TRBV5-1 and TRBJ1-5; D is perhaps TRBD1 (6 bases). CDR1 and CDR2 from the germline V gene are SGHRS and YFSETQ. The CDR3 is 13 residues long. V shed 4 bases and J shed 4 bases, with 9 bases lying between them. The CDR3 DNA sequence: TGCGCCAGCAGCAACGGACAGAATCAGCCCCAGCATTTT. Its protein is CASSNGQNQPQHF.

This clone was recorded many times. The gene calls are TRBV7-9 and TRBJ2-7; no definite D call. The CDR3 consists of 11 residues. Between the trimmed V and J ends, which lost 11 bases and 0 bases, there was a span of 8 bases. Germline values: CDR1 SEHNR, CDR2 FQNEAQ (reference sequence). CDR3 amino acids: CAGQSSYEQYF. DNA for the CDR3: TGTGCCGGCCAGAGCTCCTACGAGCAGTACTTC.

The V gene is TRBV5-1, the J gene TRBJ2-7; a possible D gene is TRBD1 (6 bases). Deletions cut 4 bases from V and 6 bases from J, with 20 bases between. The CDR3 is 15 amino acids. From germline, CDR1 is SGHRS and CDR2 YFSETQ. The CDR3 reads CASSDLRTGIPEQYF. CDR3 DNA sequence: TGCGCCAGCAGCGACTTACGCACAGGGATCCCCGAGCAGTACTTC.

Concerning this clone: One end of the junction does not line up with germline, which may come from a read error. The genes are TRBV5-6 and TRBJ2-5; the D gene could be TRBD1 or TRBD2 (6 bases each). Looked up from germline, CDR1 is SGHDT and CDR2 is YYEEEE. This CDR3 region has 12 residues. CDR3 sequence reads: CASSLLGGPLDF. CDR3 bases: TGTGCCAGCTCCCTGTTGGGGGGCCCGCTAGACTTC.

The rearrangement links TRBV4-3 to TRBJ1-1; 9 nucleotides line up with TRBD1. J gave up 1 base and V 1 base, and 4 bases lay outside the gene matches. CDR3 length: 16 residues. Germline V gene sequence: CDR1 LGHNA, CDR2 YSLEER. CDR3 loop: CASSQAWTGENTEAFF. In nucleotides, the CDR3 is TGCGCCAGCAGCCAAGCGTGGACAGGGGAGAACACTGAAGCTTTCTTT.

The chain carries TRBV5-6 and TRBJ2-7; D perhaps matches TRBD1 (5 bases). The germline V gene encodes CDR1 SGHDT and CDR2 YYEEEE. There are 16 residues in the CDR3. The ends were cut back, 0 bases at V and 5 bases at J, with 18 bases in the middle. Here the CDR3 DNA reads TGTGCCAGCAGCTTGGCCGGCAGGGTGGGGTCCCACGAGCAGTACTTC. Residues: CASSLAGRVGSHEQYF.